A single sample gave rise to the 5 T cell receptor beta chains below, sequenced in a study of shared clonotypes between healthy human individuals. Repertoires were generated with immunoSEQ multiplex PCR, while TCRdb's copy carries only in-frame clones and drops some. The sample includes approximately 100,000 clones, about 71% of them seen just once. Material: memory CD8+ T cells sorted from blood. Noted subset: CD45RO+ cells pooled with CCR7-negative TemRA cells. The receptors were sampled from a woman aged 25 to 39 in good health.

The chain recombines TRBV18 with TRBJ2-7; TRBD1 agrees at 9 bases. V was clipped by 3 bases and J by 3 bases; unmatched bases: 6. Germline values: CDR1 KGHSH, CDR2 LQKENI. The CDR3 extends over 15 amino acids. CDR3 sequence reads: CASSPGTGRVYEQYF. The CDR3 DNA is TGTGCCAGCTCACCCGGGACAGGGAGGGTCTACGAGCAGTACTTC.

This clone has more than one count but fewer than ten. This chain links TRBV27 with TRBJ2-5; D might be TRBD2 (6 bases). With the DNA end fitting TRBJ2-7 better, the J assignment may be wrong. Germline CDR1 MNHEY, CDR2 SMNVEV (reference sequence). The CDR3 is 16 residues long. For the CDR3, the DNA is TGTGCCAGCAGACTGATTCCCGGGACTCCACCCTACGAGCAGTACTTC. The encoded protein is CASRLIPGTPPYEQYF.

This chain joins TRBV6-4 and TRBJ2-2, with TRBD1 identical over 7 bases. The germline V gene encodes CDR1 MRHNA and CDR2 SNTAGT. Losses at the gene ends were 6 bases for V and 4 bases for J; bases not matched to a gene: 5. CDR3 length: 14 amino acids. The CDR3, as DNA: TGTGCCAGCAGCCGGGACAGCGCCACCGGGGAGCTGTTTTTT. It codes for CASSRDSATGELFF.

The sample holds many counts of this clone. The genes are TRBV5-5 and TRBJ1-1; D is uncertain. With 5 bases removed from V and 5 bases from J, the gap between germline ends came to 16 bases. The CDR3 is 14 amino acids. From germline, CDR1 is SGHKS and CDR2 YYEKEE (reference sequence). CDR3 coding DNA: TGTGCCAGCAGATTCGACCGTGGGAGAACTGAAGCTTTCTTT. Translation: CASRFDRGRTEAFF.

The CDR3 sequence: CASSQSPFTSRHSRDNEQFF. In DNA form, the CDR3 reads TGCGCCAGCAGCCAATCCCCCTTCACCAGCAGACACTCCAGAGACAATGAGCAGTTCTTC. This rearrangement joins TRBV4-1 to TRBJ2-1; no definite D call. Germline-derived CDR1 and CDR2 are MGHRA and YSYEKL. V lost 2 bases and J lost 5, with 28 bases in between. The CDR3 consists of 20 residues.